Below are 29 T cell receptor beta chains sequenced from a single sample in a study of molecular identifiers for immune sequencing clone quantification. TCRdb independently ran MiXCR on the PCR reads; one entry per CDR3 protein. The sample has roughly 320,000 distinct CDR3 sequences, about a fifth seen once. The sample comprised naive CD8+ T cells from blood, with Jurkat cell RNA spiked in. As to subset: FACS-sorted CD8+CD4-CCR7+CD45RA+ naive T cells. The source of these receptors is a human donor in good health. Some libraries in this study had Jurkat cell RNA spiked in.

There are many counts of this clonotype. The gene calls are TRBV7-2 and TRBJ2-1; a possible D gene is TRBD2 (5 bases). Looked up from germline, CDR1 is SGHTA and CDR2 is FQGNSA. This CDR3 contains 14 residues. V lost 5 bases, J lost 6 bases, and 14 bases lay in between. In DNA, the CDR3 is TGTGCCAGCAGCCCACTCCTGGGGAGCAATGAGCAGTTCTTC. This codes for CASSPLLGSNEQFF.

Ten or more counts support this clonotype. The CDR3 reads CASSRTNTDTQYF. CDR3 coding DNA: TGTGCCAGCTCACGAACAAACACAGATACGCAGTATTTT. This chain joins TRBV18 and TRBJ2-3; D gene ambiguous. CDR3 length equals 13 residues. Trimming took off 4 bases at V and 2 bases at J, with 7 bases between the two ends. Germline V CDR1 and CDR2: KGHSH, LQKENI.

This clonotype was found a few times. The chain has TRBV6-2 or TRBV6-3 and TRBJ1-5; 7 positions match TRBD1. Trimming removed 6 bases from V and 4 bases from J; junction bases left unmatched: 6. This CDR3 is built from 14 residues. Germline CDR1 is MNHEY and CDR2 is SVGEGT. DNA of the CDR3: TGTGCCAGCAGATCAGGGGGATGGAATCAGCCCCAGCATTTT. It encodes CASRSGGWNQPQHF.

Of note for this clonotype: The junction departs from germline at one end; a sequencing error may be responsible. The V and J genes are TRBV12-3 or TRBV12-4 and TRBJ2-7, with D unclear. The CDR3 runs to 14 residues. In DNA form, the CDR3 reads TGTGCCAGCAGTTTACTGGGCACCAACTACGAGCAGTGCTTC. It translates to CASSLLGTNYEQCF.

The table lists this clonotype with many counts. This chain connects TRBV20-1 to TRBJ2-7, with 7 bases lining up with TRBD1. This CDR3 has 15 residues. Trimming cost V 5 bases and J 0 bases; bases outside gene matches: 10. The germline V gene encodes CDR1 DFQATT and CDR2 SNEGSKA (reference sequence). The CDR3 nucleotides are TGCAGTGCTGAAAAACAGGGGTTGAGCTCCTACGAGCAGTACTTC. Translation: CSAEKQGLSSYEQYF.

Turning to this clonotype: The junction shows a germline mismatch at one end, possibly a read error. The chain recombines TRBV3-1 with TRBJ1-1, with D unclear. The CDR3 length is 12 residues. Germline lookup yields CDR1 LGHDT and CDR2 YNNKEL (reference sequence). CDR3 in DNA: TGTGCCAGCAGCCAACAATCCTCCGAAGCTTCCTTT. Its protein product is CASSQQSSEASF.

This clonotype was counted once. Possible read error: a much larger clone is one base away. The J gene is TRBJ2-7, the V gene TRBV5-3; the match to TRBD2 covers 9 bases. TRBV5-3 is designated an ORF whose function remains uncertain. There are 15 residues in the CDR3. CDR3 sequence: CVSSNPSGNSYEQYF. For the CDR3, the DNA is TGTGTCAGCAGCAACCCTAGCGGGAACTCCTACGAGCAGTACTTC.

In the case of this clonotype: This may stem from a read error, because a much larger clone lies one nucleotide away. CDR3 in amino acids: CAWGRGLATEAFF. The CDR3 nucleotides read TGTGCCTGGGGGAGGGGGTTGGCCACTGAAGCTTTCTTT. The chain links TRBV30 to TRBJ1-1; D possibly corresponds to TRBD1 (6 bases). The CDR3 is 13 amino acids. Germline V CDR1 and CDR2: GTSNPN, SVGIG (reference sequence). With 5 bases removed from V and 4 bases from J, the gap between germline ends came to 14 bases.

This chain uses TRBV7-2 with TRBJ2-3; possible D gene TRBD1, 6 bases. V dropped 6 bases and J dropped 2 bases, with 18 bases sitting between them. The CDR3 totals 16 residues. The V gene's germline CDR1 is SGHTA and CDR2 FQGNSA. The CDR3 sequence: CASSPTGAPPTDTQYF. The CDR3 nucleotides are TGTGCCAGCAGTCCGACAGGAGCGCCTCCCACAGATACGCAGTATTTT.

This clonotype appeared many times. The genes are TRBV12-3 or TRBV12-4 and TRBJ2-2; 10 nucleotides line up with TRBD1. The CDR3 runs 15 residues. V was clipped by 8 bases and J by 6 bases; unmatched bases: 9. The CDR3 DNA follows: TGTGCCAGCTGGACGACAGGGGGCTTTGCCGGGGAGCTGTTTTTT. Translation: CASWTTGGFAGELFF.

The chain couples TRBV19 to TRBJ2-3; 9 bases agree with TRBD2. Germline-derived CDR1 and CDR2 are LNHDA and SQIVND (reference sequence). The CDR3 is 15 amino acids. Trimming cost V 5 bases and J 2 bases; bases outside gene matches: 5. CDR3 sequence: CASSHLAGTTDTQYF. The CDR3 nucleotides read TGTGCCAGTAGTCATCTAGCGGGGACCACAGATACGCAGTATTTT.

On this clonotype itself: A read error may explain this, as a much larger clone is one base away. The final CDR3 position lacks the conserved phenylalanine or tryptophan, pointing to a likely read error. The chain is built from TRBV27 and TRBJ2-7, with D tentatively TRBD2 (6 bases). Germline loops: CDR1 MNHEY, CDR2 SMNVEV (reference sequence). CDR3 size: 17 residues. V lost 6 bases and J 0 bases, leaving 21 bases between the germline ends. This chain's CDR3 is CASSPFWSSRDSYEQYS. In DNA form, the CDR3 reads TGTGCCAGCAGCCCCTTTTGGTCCTCGCGGGACTCCTACGAGCAGTACTCC.

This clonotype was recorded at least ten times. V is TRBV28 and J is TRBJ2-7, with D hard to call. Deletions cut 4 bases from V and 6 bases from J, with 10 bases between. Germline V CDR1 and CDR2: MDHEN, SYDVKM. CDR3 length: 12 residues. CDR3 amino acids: CASSSIGSEQYF. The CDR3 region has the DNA TGTGCCAGCAGTTCAATCGGTTCCGAGCAGTACTTC.

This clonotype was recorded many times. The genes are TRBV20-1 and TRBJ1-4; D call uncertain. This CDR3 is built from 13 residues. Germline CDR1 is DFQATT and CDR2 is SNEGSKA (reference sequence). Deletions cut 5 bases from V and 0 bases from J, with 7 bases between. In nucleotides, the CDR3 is TGCAGTGCTTCGTATGCAACTAATGAAAAACTGTTTTTT. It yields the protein CSASYATNEKLFF.

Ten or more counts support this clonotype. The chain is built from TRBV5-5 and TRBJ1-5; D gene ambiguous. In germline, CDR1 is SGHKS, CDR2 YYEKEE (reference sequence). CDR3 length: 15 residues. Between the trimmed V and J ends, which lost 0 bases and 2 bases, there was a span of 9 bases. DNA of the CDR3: TGTGCCAGCAGCTTGGCAGGTTTCGGCAATCAGCCCCAGCATTTT. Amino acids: CASSLAGFGNQPQHF.

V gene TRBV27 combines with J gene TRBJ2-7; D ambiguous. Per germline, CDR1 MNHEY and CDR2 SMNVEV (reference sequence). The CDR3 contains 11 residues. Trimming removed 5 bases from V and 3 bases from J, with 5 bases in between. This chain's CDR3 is CASSHNYEQYF. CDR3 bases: TGTGCCAGCAGTCATAACTACGAGCAGTACTTC.

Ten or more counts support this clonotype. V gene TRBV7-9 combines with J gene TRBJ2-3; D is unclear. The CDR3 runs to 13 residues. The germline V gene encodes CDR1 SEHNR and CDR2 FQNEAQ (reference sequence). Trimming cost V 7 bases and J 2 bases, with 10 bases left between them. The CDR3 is CASTVDFTDTQYF. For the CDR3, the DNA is TGTGCCAGCACCGTGGATTTCACAGATACGCAGTATTTT.

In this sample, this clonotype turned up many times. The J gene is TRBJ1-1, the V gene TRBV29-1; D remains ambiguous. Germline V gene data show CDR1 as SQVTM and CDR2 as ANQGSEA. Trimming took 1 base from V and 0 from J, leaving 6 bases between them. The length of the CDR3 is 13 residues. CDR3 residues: CSVEGVMNTEAFF. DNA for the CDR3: TGCAGCGTTGAAGGGGTCATGAACACTGAAGCTTTCTTT.

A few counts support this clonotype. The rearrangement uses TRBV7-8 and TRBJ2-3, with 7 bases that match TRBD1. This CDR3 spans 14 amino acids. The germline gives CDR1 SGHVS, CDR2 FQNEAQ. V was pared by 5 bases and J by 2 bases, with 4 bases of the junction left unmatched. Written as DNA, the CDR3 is TGTGCCAGCAGCACGACAGGGTCCACAGATACGCAGTATTTT. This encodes CASSTTGSTDTQYF.

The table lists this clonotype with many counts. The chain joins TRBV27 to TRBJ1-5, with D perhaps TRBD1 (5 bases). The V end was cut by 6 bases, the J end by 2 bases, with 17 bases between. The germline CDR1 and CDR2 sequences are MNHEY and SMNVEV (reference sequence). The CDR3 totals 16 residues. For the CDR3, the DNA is TGTGCCAGCAGCCAGATGGGGGTCGGGGGCAATCAGCCCCAGCATTTT. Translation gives CASSQMGVGGNQPQHF.

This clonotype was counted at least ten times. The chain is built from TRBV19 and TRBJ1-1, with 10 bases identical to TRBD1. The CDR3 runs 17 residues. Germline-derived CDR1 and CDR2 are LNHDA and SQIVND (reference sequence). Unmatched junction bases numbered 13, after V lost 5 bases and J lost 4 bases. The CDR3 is CASSFPGQGLRGTEAFF. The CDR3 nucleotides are TGTGCCAGTAGTTTCCCGGGACAGGGGCTCCGGGGCACTGAAGCTTTCTTT.

CDR3 DNA: TGTGCCAGCAGTGAAAGCGGGAGTGGCACAGATACGCAGTATTTT. As protein: CASSESGSGTDTQYF. The V call is TRBV2, the J call TRBJ2-3, with 8 bases fitting TRBD2. CDR3 length equals 15 residues. Trimming cost V 2 bases and J 1 base; bases outside gene matches: 2. Germline CDR1 SNHLY, CDR2 FYNNEI.

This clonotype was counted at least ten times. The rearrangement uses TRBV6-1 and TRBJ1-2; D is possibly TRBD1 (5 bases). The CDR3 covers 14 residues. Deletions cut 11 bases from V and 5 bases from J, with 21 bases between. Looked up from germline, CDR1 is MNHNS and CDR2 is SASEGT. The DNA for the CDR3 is TGTGCCGCGCGGCAGGCAGGGCTAGAGTATGGCTACACCTTC. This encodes CAARQAGLEYGYTF.

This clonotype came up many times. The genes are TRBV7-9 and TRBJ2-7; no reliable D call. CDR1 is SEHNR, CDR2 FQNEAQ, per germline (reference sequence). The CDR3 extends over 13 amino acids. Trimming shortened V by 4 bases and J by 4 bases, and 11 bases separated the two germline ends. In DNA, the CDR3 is TGTGCCAGCAGCTCCCCAGCGAGGTACGAGCAGTACTTC. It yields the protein CASSSPARYEQYF.

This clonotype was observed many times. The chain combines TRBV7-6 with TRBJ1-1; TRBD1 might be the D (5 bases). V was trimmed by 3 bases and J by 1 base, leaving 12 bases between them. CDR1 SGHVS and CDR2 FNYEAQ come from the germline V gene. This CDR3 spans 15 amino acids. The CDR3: CASSLDKSSNTEAFF. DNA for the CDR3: TGTGCCAGCAGCTTGGACAAATCCTCGAACACTGAAGCTTTCTTT.

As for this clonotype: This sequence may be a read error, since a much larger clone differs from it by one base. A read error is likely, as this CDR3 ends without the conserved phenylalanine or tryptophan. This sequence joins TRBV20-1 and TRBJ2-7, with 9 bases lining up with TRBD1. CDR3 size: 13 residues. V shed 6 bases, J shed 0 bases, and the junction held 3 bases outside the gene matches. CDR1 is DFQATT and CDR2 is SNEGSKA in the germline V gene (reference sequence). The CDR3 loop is CSARDRASYEQYL. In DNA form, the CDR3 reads TGCAGTGCCCGGGACAGGGCCTCCTACGAGCAGTACCTC.

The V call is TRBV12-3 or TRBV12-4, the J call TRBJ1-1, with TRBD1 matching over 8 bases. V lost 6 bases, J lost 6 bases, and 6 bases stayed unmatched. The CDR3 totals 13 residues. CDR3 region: CASSPDRVPEAFF. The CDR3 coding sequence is TGTGCCAGCAGCCCGGACAGGGTTCCTGAAGCTTTCTTT.

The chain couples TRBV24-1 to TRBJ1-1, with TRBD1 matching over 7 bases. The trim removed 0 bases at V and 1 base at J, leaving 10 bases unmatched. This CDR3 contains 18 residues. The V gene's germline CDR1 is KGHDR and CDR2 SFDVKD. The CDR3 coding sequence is TGTGCCACCAGTGATTTGCATCTACAGGGGCCCCAGAACACTGAAGCTTTCTTT. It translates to CATSDLHLQGPQNTEAFF.

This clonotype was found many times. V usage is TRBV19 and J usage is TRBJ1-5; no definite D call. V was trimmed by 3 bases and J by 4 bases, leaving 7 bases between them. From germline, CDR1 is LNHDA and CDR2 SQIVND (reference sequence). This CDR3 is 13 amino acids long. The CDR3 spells CASSMSGNQPQHF. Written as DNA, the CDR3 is TGTGCCAGTAGTATGTCTGGGAATCAGCCCCAGCATTTT. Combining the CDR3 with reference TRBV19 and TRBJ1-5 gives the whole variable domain DGGITQSPKYLFRKEGQNVTLSCEQNLNHDAMYWYRQDPGQGLRLIYYSQIVNDFQKGDIAEGYSVSREKKESFPLTVTSAQKNPTAFYLCASSMSGNQPQHFGDGTRLSIL.